Listed below are T cell receptor beta chains from one sample, sequenced in a study of cytotoxic CD8 clonotypes in ibrutinib-treated CLL. Assay used: immunoSEQ multiplex PCR; TCRdb lists only in-frame clones, some missing. The repertoire includes about 250,000 clones, roughly 74% of them detected once, and approximately 15% sits in the top ten. The starting material was PBMCs, obtained after 24 months of ibrutinib treatment. These TCRs come from a human donor with chronic lymphocytic leukemia. CDR3s include the opening cysteine and the closing phenylalanine or tryptophan. A D gene is named only where the DNA matches it firmly. Rows may omit the clone size; those that give it use once, few, many or a size class.

d_gene	v_gene	abundance	j_gene	CDR3aa	CDR3nt
.	TRBV28	.	TRBJ2-1	CASSLVYNEQFF	TGTGCCAGCAGTCTTGTCTACAATGAGCAGTTCTTC
TRBD1	TRBV7-9	few	TRBJ2-7	CASSYGTGPYEQYF	TGTGCCAGCAGCTATGGGACAGGGCCCTACGAGCAGTACTTC
.	TRBV29-1	.	TRBJ2-5	CSVEGGPGRGTQYF	TGCAGCGTTGAAGGGGGCCCCGGCCGGGGGACCCAGTACTTC
.	TRBV19	.	TRBJ2-1	CASSSRGAEQFF	TGTGCCAGTAGTTCTCGGGGGGCAGAGCAGTTCTTC
TRBD2	TRBV27	.	TRBJ2-1	CASSLLTSGNNRGGNEQFF	TGTGCCAGCAGTTTATTGACTAGCGGGAACAACCGAGGAGGCAATGAGCAGTTCTTC
.	TRBV18	.	TRBJ1-2	CASSPPTLGEGGYTF	TGTGCCAGCTCACCACCGACCTTGGGGGAAGGTGGCTACACCTTC
.	TRBV27	.	TRBJ2-5	CASSFGDRHQETQYF	TGTGCCAGCAGTTTTGGGGATCGCCACCAAGAGACCCAGTACTTC
TRBD1	TRBV6-5	.	TRBJ1-4	CASSYGQGGEKLFF	TGTGCCAGCAGTTACGGCCAGGGGGGAGAAAAACTGTTTTTT
.	TRBV6-5	.	TRBJ1-4	CASSPGKEKLFF	TGTGCCAGCAGTCCGGGGAAGGAAAAACTGTTTTTT
.	TRBV19	.	TRBJ1-1	CARRESNTEAFF	TGTGCCAGACGGGAATCGAACACTGAAGCTTTCTTT
TRBD1	TRBV9	once	TRBJ2-1	CASSADRGRTPFF	TGTGCCAGCAGCGCGGACAGGGGGCGCACACCGTTCTTC
.	TRBV7-2	.	TRBJ2-1	CASSLSRLYEQFF	TGTGCCAGCAGCTTAAGTCGGCTCTATGAGCAGTTCTTC